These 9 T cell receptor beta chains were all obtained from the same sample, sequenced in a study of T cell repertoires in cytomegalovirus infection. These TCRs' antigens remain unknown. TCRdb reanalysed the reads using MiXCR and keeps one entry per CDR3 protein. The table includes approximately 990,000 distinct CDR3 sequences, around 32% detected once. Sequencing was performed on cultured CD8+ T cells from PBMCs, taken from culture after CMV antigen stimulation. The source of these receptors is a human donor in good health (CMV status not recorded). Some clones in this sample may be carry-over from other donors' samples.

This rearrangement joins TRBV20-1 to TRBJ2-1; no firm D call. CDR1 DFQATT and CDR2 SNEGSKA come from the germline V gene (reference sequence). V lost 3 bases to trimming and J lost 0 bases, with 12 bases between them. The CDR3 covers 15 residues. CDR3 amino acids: CSASKEDGSYNEQFF. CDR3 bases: TGCAGTGCTAGTAAGGAAGACGGCTCCTACAATGAGCAGTTCTTC.

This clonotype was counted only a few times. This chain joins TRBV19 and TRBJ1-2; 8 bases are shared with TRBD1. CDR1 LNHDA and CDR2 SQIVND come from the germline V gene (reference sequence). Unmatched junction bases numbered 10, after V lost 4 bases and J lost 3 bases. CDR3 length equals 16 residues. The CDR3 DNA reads TGTGCCAGTAGTACCCCGGACAGGGTCCCCTACTATGGCTACACCTTC. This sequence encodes CASSTPDRVPYYGYTF.

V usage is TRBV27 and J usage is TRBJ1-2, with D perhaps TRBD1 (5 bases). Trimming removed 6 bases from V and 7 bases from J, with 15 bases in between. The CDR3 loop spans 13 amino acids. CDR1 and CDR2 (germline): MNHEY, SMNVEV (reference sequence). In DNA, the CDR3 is TGTGCCAGCAGCCCGGGGCTCCAGAGTGGCTACACCTTC. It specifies CASSPGLQSGYTF.

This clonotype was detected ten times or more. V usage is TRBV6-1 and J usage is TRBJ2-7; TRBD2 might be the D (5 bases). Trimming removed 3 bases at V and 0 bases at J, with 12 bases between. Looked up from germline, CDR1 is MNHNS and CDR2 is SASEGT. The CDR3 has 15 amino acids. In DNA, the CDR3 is TGTGCCAGCAGTGACGAGGGTGGAAGCTCCTACGAGCAGTACGTC. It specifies CASSDEGGSSYEQYV.

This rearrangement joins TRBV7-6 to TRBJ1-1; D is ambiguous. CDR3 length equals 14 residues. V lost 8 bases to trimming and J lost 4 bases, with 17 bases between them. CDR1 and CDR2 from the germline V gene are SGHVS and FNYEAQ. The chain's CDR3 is CASALEGMGTEAFF. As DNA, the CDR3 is TGTGCCAGCGCTCTTGAGGGTATGGGCACTGAAGCTTTCTTT.

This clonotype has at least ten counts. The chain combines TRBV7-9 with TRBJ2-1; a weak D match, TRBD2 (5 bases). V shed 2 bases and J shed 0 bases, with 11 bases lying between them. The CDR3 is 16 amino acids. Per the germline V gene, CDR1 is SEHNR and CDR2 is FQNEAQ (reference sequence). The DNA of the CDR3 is TGTGCCAGCAGCTTAAGCGTTAGCGACTCCTACAATGAGCAGTTCTTC. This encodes CASSLSVSDSYNEQFF.

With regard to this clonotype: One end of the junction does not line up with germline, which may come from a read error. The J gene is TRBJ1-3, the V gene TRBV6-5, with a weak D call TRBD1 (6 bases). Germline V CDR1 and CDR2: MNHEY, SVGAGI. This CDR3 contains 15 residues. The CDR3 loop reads CANSYSRTDGNTIYF. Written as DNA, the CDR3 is TGTGCCAACAGTTACTCTCGGACAGATGGAAACACCATATATTTT.

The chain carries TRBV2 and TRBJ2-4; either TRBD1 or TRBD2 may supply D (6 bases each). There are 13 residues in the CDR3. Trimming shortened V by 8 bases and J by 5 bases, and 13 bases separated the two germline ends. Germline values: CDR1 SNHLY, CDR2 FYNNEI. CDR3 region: CASRSGAQNIQYF. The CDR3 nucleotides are TGTGCCAGCCGATCGGGGGCCCAAAACATTCAGTACTTC.

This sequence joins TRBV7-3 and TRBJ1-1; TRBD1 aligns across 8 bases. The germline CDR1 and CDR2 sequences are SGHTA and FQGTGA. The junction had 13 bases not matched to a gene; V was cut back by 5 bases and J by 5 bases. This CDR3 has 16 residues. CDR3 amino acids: CASSPQGASLETEAFF. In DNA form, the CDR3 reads TGTGCCAGCAGCCCCCAGGGGGCCTCATTGGAGACTGAAGCTTTCTTT.